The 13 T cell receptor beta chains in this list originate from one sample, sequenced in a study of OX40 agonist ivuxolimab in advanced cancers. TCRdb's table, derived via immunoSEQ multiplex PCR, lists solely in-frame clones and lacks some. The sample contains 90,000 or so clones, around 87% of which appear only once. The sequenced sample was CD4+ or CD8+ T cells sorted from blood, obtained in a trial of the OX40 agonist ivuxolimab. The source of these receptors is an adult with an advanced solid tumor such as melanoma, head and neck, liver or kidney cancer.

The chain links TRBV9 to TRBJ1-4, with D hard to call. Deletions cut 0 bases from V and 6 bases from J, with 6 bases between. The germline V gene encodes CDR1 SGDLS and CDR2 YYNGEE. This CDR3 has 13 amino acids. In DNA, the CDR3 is TGTGCCAGCAGCGTAGCGAGGGATGAAAAACTGTTTTTT. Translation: CASSVARDEKLFF.

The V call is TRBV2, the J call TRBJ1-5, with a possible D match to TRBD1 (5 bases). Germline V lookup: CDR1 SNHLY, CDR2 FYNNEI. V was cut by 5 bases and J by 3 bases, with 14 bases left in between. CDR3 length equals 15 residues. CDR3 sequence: CASSPSRQTNQPQHF. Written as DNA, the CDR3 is TGTGCCAGCAGTCCCTCTAGACAGACCAATCAGCCCCAGCATTTT.

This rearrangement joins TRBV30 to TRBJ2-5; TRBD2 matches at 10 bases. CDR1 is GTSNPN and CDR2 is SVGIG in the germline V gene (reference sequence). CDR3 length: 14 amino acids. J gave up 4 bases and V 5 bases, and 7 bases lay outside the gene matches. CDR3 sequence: CAWVGTSVRETQYF. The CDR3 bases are TGTGCCTGGGTTGGGACTAGCGTCCGAGAGACCCAGTACTTC.

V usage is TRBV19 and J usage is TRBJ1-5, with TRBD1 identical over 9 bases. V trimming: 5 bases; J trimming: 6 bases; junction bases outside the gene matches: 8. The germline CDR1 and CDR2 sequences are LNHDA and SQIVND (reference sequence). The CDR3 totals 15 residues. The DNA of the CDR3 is TGTGCCAGTAGTCCCCGGGGACAGGGAGGTCAGCCCCAGCATTTT. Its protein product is CASSPRGQGGQPQHF.

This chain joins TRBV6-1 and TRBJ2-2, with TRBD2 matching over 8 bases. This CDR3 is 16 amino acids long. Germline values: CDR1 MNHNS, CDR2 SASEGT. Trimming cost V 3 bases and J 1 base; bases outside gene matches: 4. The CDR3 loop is CASSEWLAGNTGELFF. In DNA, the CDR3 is TGTGCCAGCAGTGAGTGGCTAGCGGGGAACACCGGGGAGCTGTTTTTT.

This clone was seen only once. The CDR3, as DNA: TGTGCCAGCTCATTAATAGGACGGATTCCCGGGGAGCTGTTTTTT. It is translated as CASSLIGRIPGELFF. J is TRBJ2-2 and V is TRBV18, with D hard to call. Germline V gives CDR1 KGHSH, CDR2 LQKENI. V shed 5 bases and J shed 6 bases, with 16 bases lying between them. The CDR3 is made up of 15 amino acids.

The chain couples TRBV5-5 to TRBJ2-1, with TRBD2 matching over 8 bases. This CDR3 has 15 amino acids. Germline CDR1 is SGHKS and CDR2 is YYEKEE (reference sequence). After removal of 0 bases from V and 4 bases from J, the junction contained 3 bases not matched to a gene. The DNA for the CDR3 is TGTGCCAGCAGCTTGGTTCTAGCGGGTTACAATGAGCAGTTCTTC. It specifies CASSLVLAGYNEQFF.

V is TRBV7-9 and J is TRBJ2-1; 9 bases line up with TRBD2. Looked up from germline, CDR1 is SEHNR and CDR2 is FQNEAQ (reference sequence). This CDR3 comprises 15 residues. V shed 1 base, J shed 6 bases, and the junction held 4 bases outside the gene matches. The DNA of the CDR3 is TGTGCCAGCAGCTTAGGACTAGCGGTTCTCAATGAGCAGTTCTTC. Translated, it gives CASSLGLAVLNEQFF. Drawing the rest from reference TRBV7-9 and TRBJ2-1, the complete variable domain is DTGVSQNPRHKITKRGQNVTFRCDPISEHNRLYWYRQTLGQGPEFLTYFQNEAQLEKSRLLSDRFSAERPKGSFSTLEIQRTEQGDSAMYLCASSLGLAVLNEQFFGPGTRLTVL.

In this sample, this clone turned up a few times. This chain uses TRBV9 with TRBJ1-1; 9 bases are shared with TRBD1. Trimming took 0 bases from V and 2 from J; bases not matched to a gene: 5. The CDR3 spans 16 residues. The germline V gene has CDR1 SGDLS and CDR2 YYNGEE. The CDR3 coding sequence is TGTGCCAGCAGCGTAGCCGGGACAGGGACCAACACTGAAGCTTTCTTT. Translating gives CASSVAGTGTNTEAFF.

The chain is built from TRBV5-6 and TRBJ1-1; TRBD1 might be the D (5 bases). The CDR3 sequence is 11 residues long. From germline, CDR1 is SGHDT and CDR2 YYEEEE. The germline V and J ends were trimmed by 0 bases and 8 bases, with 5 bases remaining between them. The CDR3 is CASSLGQEAFF. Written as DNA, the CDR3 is TGTGCCAGCAGCTTGGGACAGGAAGCTTTCTTT.

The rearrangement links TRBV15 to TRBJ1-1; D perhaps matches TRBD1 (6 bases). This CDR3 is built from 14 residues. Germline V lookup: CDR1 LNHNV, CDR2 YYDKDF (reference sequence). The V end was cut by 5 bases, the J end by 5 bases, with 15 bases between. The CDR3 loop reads CATSSHRGGTEAFF. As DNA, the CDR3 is TGTGCCACCAGCTCACATAGGGGGGGGACTGAAGCTTTCTTT.

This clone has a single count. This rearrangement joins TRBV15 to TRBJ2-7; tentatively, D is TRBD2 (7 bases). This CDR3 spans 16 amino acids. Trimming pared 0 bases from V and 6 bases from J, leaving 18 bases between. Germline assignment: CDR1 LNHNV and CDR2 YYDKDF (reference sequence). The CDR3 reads CATSRDLSGGGGEQYF. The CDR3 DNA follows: TGTGCCACCAGCAGAGATCTCTCCGGGGGAGGGGGCGAGCAGTACTTC.

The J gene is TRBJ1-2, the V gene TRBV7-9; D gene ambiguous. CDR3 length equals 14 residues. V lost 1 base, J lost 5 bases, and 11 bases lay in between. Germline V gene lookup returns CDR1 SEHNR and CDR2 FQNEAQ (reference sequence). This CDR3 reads CASSLGDTFYGYTF. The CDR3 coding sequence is TGTGCCAGCAGCTTAGGTGACACCTTTTATGGCTACACCTTC.